A single T cell receptor (beta chain) is shown here with its context. The data were obtained in a study of shared clonotypes between healthy human individuals. V was cut by 8 bases and J by 1 base, with 11 bases left in between. The CDR3 contains 13 residues. Germline V CDR1 and CDR2: PRHDT, FYEKMQ (reference sequence). Naivety among CD8 cells was defined by CD45RO negativity and positive CCR7 selection, thereby excluding terminally differentiated effector memory CD45RA+ cells. Clones were read by immunoSEQ multiplex PCR, and TCRdb kept only the in-frame ones, dropping some. The table includes about 2 million clones, about 94% detected once.

The sample taken for sequencing was naive CD8+ T cells sorted from blood. The receptor comes from a young man in good health. This chain joins TRBV13 and TRBJ1-1; D is undetermined. The CDR3 DNA sequence: TGTGCCAGCGTTGCGCAGCCGAACACTGAAGCTTTCTTT. It is translated as CASVAQPNTEAFF.